This T cell receptor (beta chain) is drawn from a study of human T cells and chemical hapten exposure. Overall study: Sensitization was performed using 2% DPC on an approximately 2 cm by approximately 2 cm upper inner arm skin site.

Time point: pre-sensitization, week 0. Treatment given: therapeutic diphenylcyclopropenone sensitization with weekly scalp DPC. This clonotype was detected a few times. The library put unique molecular identifiers onto individual cDNA molecules. TCRdb independently ran MiXCR on the RACE reads; one entry per CDR3 protein. The sample records some 330,000 distinct CDR3 sequences, around 5% being singletons. The receptor was derived from a young woman with alopecia areata. Some clones in this sample may be carry-over from other donors' samples. This sample comprised whole blood, obtained in connection with sensitization to the hapten diphenylcyclopropenone (DPC).

The CDR3 coding sequence is TGTGCCAGCAAACGTAGCGGGGGATCCACCGGGGAGCTGTTTTTT. It yields the protein CASKRSGGSTGELFF. The chain joins TRBV6-2 or TRBV6-3 to TRBJ2-2; the match to TRBD2 covers 9 bases. Per germline, CDR1 MNHEY and CDR2 SVGEGT. The CDR3 covers 15 residues. Trimming cost V 7 bases and J 4 bases; bases outside gene matches: 7.